This TCR beta chain emerged from a study of regulatory T cells in long-lasting Graves disease. Whole-study results and caveats: A reduction in accuracy may have resulted from the small sample size.

As to time point: newly diagnosed GD, antithyroid drugs for less than 3 months. Making the TCR library involved RNA that had been extracted from PBMCs. An endocrinology department in Xi'an, China, recruited the patients. In the case of this clonotype: Its target is not known.

The CDR3 runs 13 residues. Trimming took off 3 bases at V and 4 bases at J, with 9 bases between the two ends. For TCR beta, libraries came from iRepertoire HTBI primers and Arm-PCR of CDR3 regions. MiXCR, applied by TCRdb to the multiplex PCR reads, yields one record per CDR3 protein. This table holds about 370,000 distinct CDR3 sequences, roughly 15% found once. The sequence came from a female donor with Graves disease. The chain has TRBV12-3 or TRBV12-4 and TRBJ1-1; D ambiguous. The sample consisted of peripheral blood mononuclear cells (PBMCs), taken at new diagnosis, from a patient treated with antithyroid drugs. Here the CDR3 DNA reads TGTGCCAGCAGTTTCGGGGAGTCCACTGAAGCTTTCTTT. Translated, it gives CASSFGESTEAFF.